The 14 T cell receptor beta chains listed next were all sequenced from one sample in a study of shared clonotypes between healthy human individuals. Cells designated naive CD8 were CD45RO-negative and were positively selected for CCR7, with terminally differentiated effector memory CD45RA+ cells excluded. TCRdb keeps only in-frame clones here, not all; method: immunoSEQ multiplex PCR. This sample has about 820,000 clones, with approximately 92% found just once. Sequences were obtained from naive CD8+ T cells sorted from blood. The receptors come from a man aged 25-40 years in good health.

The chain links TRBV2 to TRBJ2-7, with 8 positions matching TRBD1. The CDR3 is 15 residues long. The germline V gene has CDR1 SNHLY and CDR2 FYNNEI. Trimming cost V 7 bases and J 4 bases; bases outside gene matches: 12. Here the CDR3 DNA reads TGTGCCAGCATGATGCGTGGTAACAGGGGGTACGAGCAGTACTTC. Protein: CASMMRGNRGYEQYF.

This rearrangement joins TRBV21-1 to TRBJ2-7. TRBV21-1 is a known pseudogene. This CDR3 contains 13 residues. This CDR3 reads CASSAGIPYEQYF. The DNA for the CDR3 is TGTGCCAGCAGCGCTGGAATTCCCTACGAGCAGTACTTC.

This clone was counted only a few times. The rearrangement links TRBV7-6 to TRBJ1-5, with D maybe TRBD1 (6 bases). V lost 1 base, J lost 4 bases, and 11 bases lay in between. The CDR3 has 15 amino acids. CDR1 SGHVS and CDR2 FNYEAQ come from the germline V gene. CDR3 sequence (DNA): TGTGCCAGCAGCTTAGGATGGGGGGCTAATCAGCCCCAGCATTTT. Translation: CASSLGWGANQPQHF.

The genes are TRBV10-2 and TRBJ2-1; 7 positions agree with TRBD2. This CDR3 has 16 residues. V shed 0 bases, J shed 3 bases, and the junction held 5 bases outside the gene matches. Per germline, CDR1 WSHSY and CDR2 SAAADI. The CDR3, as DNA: TGCGCCAGCAGTGAGTCGCTAGCGGAGCACTACAATGAGCAGTTCTTC. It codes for CASSESLAEHYNEQFF.

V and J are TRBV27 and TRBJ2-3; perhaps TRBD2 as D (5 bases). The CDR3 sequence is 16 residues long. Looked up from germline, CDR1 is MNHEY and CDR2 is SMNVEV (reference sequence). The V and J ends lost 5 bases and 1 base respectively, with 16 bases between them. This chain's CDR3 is CASSALLLRGTDTQYF. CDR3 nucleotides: TGTGCCAGCAGTGCCCTACTCTTGCGGGGCACAGATACGCAGTATTTT.

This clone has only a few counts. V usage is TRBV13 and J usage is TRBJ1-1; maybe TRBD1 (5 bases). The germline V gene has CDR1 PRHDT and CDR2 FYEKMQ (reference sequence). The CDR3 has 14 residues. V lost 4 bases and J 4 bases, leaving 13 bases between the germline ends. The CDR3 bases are TGTGCCAGCAGCTCCCCCGACAGACTCACTGAAGCTTTCTTT. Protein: CASSSPDRLTEAFF.

CDR3 sequence reads: CASSRGPGQPQHF. The CDR3 coding sequence is TGTGCCAGCAGTCGGGGGCCTGGTCAGCCCCAGCATTTT. This sequence joins TRBV27 and TRBJ1-5; D perhaps matches TRBD1 (6 bases). The CDR3 spans 13 residues. Between the trimmed V and J ends, which lost 5 bases and 6 bases, there was a span of 11 bases. Germline-derived CDR1 and CDR2 are MNHEY and SMNVEV (reference sequence).

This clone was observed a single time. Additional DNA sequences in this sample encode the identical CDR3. DNA of the CDR3: TGTGCCAGTAGTTCGGGGACTAGCGGGTACAATGAGCAGTTCTTC. It specifies CASSSGTSGYNEQFF. The chain recombines TRBV19 with TRBJ2-1; 12 bases map to TRBD2. This CDR3 is 15 amino acids long. Germline V gene data show CDR1 as LNHDA and CDR2 as SQIVND (reference sequence). V dropped 5 bases and J dropped 4; count of bases not matched to a gene: 3.

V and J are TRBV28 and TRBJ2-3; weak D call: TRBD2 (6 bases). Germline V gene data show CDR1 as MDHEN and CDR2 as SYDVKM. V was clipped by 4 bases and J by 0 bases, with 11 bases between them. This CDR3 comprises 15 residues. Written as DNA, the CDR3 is TGTGCCAGCAGTTGGGACTCAACTAGCACAGATACGCAGTATTTT. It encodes CASSWDSTSTDTQYF.

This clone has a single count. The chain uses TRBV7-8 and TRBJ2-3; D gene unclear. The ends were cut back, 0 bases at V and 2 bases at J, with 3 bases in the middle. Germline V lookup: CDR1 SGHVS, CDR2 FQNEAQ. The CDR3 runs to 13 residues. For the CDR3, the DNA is TGTGCCAGCAGCTTAGCTATCACAGATACGCAGTATTTT. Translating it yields CASSLAITDTQYF.

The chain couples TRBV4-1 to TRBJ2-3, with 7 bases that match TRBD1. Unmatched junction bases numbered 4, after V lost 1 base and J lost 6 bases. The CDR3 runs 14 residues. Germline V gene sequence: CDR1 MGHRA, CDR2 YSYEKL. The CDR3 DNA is TGCGCCAGCAGCCAAGGAGGGGGCGGGGATACGCAGTATTTT. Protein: CASSQGGGGDTQYF.

The CDR3 nucleotides are TGTGCCAGCGAGTTTACAGGGGTGGAATGGGGCAATCAGCCCCAGCATTTT. Translation: CASEFTGVEWGNQPQHF. The J gene is TRBJ1-5, the V gene TRBV28, with TRBD1 matching 7 bases. The CDR3 consists of 17 residues. V gave up 8 bases and J gave up 2 bases; unmatched junction bases: 15. In germline, CDR1 is MDHEN, CDR2 SYDVKM.

In nucleotides, the CDR3 is TGTGCCAGCAGCTTCTCGCGGGAGTTCACAGATACGCAGTATTTT. Residues: CASSFSREFTDTQYF. V usage is TRBV5-8 and J usage is TRBJ2-3; 7 bases line up with TRBD2. This CDR3 region has 15 residues. V trimming: 2 bases; J trimming: 2 bases; junction bases outside the gene matches: 5. Germline V gene data show CDR1 as SGHTS and CDR2 as YDEGEE.

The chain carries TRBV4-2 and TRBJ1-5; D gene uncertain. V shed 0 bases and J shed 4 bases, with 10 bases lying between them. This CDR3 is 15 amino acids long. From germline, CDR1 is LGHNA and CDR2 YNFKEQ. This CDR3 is CASSQEAQANQPQHF. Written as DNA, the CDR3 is TGTGCCAGCAGCCAAGAGGCCCAGGCGAATCAGCCCCAGCATTTT.